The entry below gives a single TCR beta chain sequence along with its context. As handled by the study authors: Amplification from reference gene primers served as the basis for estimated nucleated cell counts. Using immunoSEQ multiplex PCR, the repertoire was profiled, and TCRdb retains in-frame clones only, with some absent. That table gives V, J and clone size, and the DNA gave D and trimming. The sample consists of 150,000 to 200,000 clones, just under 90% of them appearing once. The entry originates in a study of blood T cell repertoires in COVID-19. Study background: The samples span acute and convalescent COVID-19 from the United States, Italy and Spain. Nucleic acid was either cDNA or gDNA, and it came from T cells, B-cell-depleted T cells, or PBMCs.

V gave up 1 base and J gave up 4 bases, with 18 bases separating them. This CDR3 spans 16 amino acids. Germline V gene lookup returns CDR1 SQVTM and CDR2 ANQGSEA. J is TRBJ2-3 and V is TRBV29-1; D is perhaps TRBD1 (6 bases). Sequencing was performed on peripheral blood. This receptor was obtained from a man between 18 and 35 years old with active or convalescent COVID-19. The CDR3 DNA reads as TGCAGCGTTGAAGGCCCGGGGCTAGCAGGGGCAGATACGCAGTATTTT. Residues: CSVEGPGLAGADTQYF.